This passage covers 29 T cell receptor beta chains from one sample sequenced in a study of shared clonotypes between healthy human individuals. Some clones are missing from TCRdb's copy, which holds only in-frame ones; the method was immunoSEQ multiplex PCR. The sample yields a few million clones, just over 90% seen once. The material sequenced was naive CD4+ T cells sorted from blood. Regarding subset: CD45RA+ positively selected. The receptors derive from a young man in good health.

The chain is built from TRBV30 and TRBJ1-3; tentative D call: TRBD1 (5 bases). The germline gives CDR1 GTSNPN, CDR2 SVGIG (reference sequence). The CDR3 is made up of 12 amino acids. Trimming took 1 base from V and 8 from J, leaving 9 bases between them. CDR3 amino acids: CAWSDGGYTIYF. Here the CDR3 DNA reads TGTGCCTGGAGTGACGGGGGATACACCATATATTTT.

The CDR3 DNA reads TGCAGCGTTGGTCAAGGAGGTGCCAGAGACTACGAGCAGTACTTC. This codes for CSVGQGGARDYEQYF. The J gene is TRBJ2-7, the V gene TRBV29-1; D is possibly TRBD2 (5 bases). Germline loops: CDR1 SQVTM, CDR2 ANQGSEA. The CDR3 loop spans 15 amino acids. Trimming left V 4 bases short and J 3 bases short, with 19 bases between.

The chain couples TRBV18 to TRBJ1-5; TRBD1 matches 8 bases. This CDR3 has 17 amino acids. Germline V gives CDR1 KGHSH, CDR2 LQKENI. V trimming: 1 base; J trimming: 3 bases; junction bases outside the gene matches: 8. Written as DNA, the CDR3 is TGTGCCAGCTCACCACGGACAGGGTCTGTCGACAATCAGCCCCAGCATTTT. It translates to CASSPRTGSVDNQPQHF.

The CDR3 spells CASSQVGVKGTEAFF. CDR3 nucleotides: TGTGCCAGCAGCCAAGTTGGGGTAAAGGGAACTGAAGCTTTCTTT. The rearrangement uses TRBV14 and TRBJ1-1, with D uncertain. The CDR3 has 15 residues. Germline CDR1 is SGHDN and CDR2 is FVKESK. The V gene lost 1 base and the J gene lost 5 bases, with 14 bases spanning the gap.

The chain joins TRBV5-5 to TRBJ2-7; tentative D call: TRBD2 (6 bases). Trimming left V 4 bases short and J 1 base short, with 15 bases between. The CDR3 runs 15 residues. Looked up from germline, CDR1 is SGHKS and CDR2 is YYEKEE (reference sequence). The CDR3: CASSLTGVGSYEQYF. CDR3 bases: TGTGCCAGCAGCCTAACGGGGGTCGGTTCCTACGAGCAGTACTTC.

The chain has TRBV30 and TRBJ2-5; 7 bases fit TRBD1. The length of the CDR3 is 13 residues. Germline CDR1 GTSNPN, CDR2 SVGIG (reference sequence). The trim removed 2 bases at V and 2 bases at J, leaving 2 bases unmatched. As DNA, the CDR3 is TGTGCCTGGAGTAGGGACAGACAAGAGACCCAGTACTTC. It codes for CAWSRDRQETQYF.

The chain combines TRBV6-5 with TRBJ2-7; 11 bases map to TRBD1. The CDR3 spans 15 residues. Trimming at V came to 7 bases and at J to 0 bases, leaving 5 bases not matched to a gene. The germline CDR1 and CDR2 sequences are MNHEY and SVGAGI. CDR3 residues: CASTPGTGGSYEQYF. The DNA for the CDR3 is TGTGCCAGCACCCCCGGGACAGGGGGCTCCTACGAGCAGTACTTC.

The V call is TRBV4-1, the J call TRBJ2-2, with D possibly being TRBD2 (5 bases). CDR3 length equals 17 residues. Deletions cut 4 bases from V and 5 bases from J, with 20 bases between. Looked up from germline, CDR1 is MGHRA and CDR2 is YSYEKL. DNA for the CDR3: TGCGCCAGCAGCCCCCTGGCGAGCGTCCGGGGAACCGGGGAGCTGTTTTTT. This gives the protein CASSPLASVRGTGELFF.

This sequence joins TRBV21-1 and TRBJ1-1. TRBV21-1 counts as a pseudogene. This CDR3 has 12 amino acids. CDR3 loop: CASSKEPTEAFF. DNA of the CDR3: TGTGCCAGCAGCAAAGAGCCCACTGAAGCTTTCTTT.

The rearrangement links TRBV28 to TRBJ1-5; D call uncertain. V lost 2 bases and J lost 2, with 10 bases in between. The CDR3 runs 15 residues. The germline V gene has CDR1 MDHEN and CDR2 SYDVKM. The CDR3, as DNA: TGTGCCAGCAGTTTAATCGGGCTTGGCAATCAGCCCCAGCATTTT. It specifies CASSLIGLGNQPQHF.

This CDR3 reads CASSFLGGPSNEQFF. CDR3 nucleotides: TGTGCCAGCAGCTTTTTAGGGGGCCCGAGCAATGAGCAGTTCTTC. The rearrangement joins TRBV5-6 to TRBJ2-1; 7 bases are a match to TRBD1. The CDR3 covers 15 residues. Germline loops: CDR1 SGHDT, CDR2 YYEEEE. V lost 2 bases, J lost 6 bases, and 8 bases stayed unmatched.

The gene calls are TRBV7-6 and TRBJ2-4, with D possibly being TRBD1 or TRBD2 (5 bases each). The CDR3 has 14 amino acids. The V gene lost 4 bases and the J gene lost 8 bases, with 15 bases spanning the gap. From germline, CDR1 is SGHVS and CDR2 FNYEAQ. CDR3 protein: CASSYRDPPDIQYF. DNA for the CDR3: TGTGCCAGCAGCTACCGGGACCCCCCGGACATTCAGTACTTC.

The rearrangement uses TRBV19 and TRBJ2-1; 9 bases line up with TRBD2. CDR1 is LNHDA, CDR2 SQIVND, per germline (reference sequence). The CDR3 contains 16 residues. V lost 0 bases, J lost 2 bases, and 2 bases stayed unmatched. The CDR3 sequence: CASSIESGGTYNEQFF. CDR3 DNA: TGTGCCAGTAGTATAGAAAGCGGGGGGACCTACAATGAGCAGTTCTTC.

The gene calls are TRBV27 and TRBJ1-1, with a possible D match to TRBD1 (5 bases). The V end was cut by 7 bases, the J end by 1 base, with 16 bases between. The CDR3 sequence is 15 residues long. Germline V gene data show CDR1 as MNHEY and CDR2 as SMNVEV (reference sequence). As DNA, the CDR3 is TGTGCCAGCAAAAGGGACCGACGAGAGAACACTGAAGCTTTCTTT. Protein: CASKRDRRENTEAFF.

The chain has TRBV27 and TRBJ2-5; D is unresolved. Germline values: CDR1 MNHEY, CDR2 SMNVEV (reference sequence). V dropped 7 bases and J dropped 4 bases, with 13 bases sitting between them. The CDR3 extends over 13 amino acids. DNA for the CDR3: TGTGCCAGCACCCCCTGGATTGGAGAGACCCAGTACTTC. Translating it yields CASTPWIGETQYF.

The CDR3 loop is CASSTYRDRRDQPQHF. DNA for the CDR3: TGTGCCAGTAGTACCTACCGGGACAGAAGGGATCAGCCCCAGCATTTT. The chain has TRBV19 and TRBJ1-5, with TRBD1 matching 7 bases. Per the germline V gene, CDR1 is LNHDA and CDR2 is SQIVND (reference sequence). Unmatched junction bases numbered 11, after V lost 4 bases and J lost 5 bases. The CDR3 length is 16 residues. The whole variable domain, remainder taken from reference TRBV19 and TRBJ1-5, is DGGITQSPKYLFRKEGQNVTLSCEQNLNHDAMYWYRQDPGQGLRLIYYSQIVNDFQKGDIAEGYSVSREKKESFPLTVTSAQKNPTAFYLCASSTYRDRRDQPQHFGDGTRLSIL.

This chain links TRBV7-8 with TRBJ2-3; 8 bases fit TRBD1. The V and J ends lost 2 bases and 0 bases, in that order; junction bases with no gene match: 1. Germline CDR1 SGHVS, CDR2 FQNEAQ. This CDR3 region has 15 residues. CDR3 loop: CASSLRDRSTDTQYF. CDR3 nucleotide sequence: TGTGCCAGCAGCTTACGGGACAGGAGCACAGATACGCAGTATTTT.

The chain recombines TRBV7-9 with TRBJ1-2, with unresolved D. V was trimmed by 5 bases and J by 5 bases, leaving 12 bases between them. The CDR3 consists of 13 residues. From germline, CDR1 is SEHNR and CDR2 FQNEAQ (reference sequence). CDR3 sequence (DNA): TGTGCCAGCAGCCCCCCTCTCTGGTATGGCTACACCTTC. Amino acid sequence: CASSPPLWYGYTF.

The rearrangement links TRBV6-6 to TRBJ1-2; D remains ambiguous. V lost 6 bases and J lost 8, with 10 bases in between. CDR1 and CDR2 (germline): MNHNY, SVGAGI (reference sequence). The CDR3 consists of 11 residues. CDR3 nucleotide sequence: TGTGCCAGCAGCCGCTCAGACGGCTACACCTTC. It translates to CASSRSDGYTF.

This sequence joins TRBV2 and TRBJ1-2; a weak D match, TRBD1 (5 bases). The CDR3 is 13 amino acids. Trimming took off 3 bases at V and 7 bases at J, with 12 bases between the two ends. Germline V gene sequence: CDR1 SNHLY, CDR2 FYNNEI. The CDR3 reads CASSDQGSFGYTF. The CDR3 DNA is TGTGCCAGCAGTGATCAGGGATCGTTTGGCTACACCTTC. Together with reference TRBV2 and TRBJ1-2, the CDR3 gives the full variable domain: EPEVTQTPSHQVTQMGQEVILRCVPISNHLYFYWYRQILGQKVEFLVSFYNNEISEKSEIFDDQFSVERPDGSNFTLKIRSTKLEDSAMYFCASSDQGSFGYTFGSGTRLTVV.

With regard to this clone: One junction end does not reproduce the germline sequence, and a read error may be involved. The J gene is TRBJ2-7, the V gene TRBV4-1; 7 bases match TRBD2. Looked up from germline, CDR1 is MGHRA and CDR2 is YSYEKL. The CDR3 has 15 amino acids. CDR3 bases: TGCGCCAGCAGTCAAGGCGGGGGACTACACTACGAGCAGTACTTC. Encoded protein: CASSQGGGLHYEQYF.

The V and J genes are TRBV5-1 and TRBJ1-6; 8 bases are a match to TRBD1. Germline V gene lookup returns CDR1 SGHRS and CDR2 YFSETQ. The CDR3 consists of 19 residues. V shed 4 bases and J 0 bases; nucleotides not matched to a gene: 12. CDR3 region: CASSRGTGWGGSYNSPLHF. Here the CDR3 DNA reads TGCGCCAGCAGCCGGGGGACAGGTTGGGGTGGCTCCTATAATTCACCCCTCCACTTT.

The rearrangement uses TRBV10-2 and TRBJ1-1, with TRBD1 as a possible D gene (6 bases). This CDR3 contains 17 residues. Between the trimmed V and J ends, which lost 5 bases and 0 bases, there was a span of 19 bases. Germline V gene data show CDR1 as WSHSY and CDR2 as SAAADI. CDR3: CASSSSPTGGMNTEAFF. The DNA for the CDR3 is TGCGCCAGCAGTTCCAGCCCGACAGGCGGGATGAACACTGAAGCTTTCTTT.

The rearrangement links TRBV5-3 to TRBJ2-6, with 7 bases lining up with TRBD1. TRBV5-3 counts as an open reading frame of uncertain function. The CDR3 contains 16 residues. Losses at the gene ends were 4 bases for V and 0 bases for J; bases not matched to a gene: 4. The CDR3 DNA reads as TGTGCCAGAAGCATAACAGGGGACTCTGGGGCCAACGTCCTGACTTTC. Its translation: CARSITGDSGANVLTF.

The V call is TRBV18, the J call TRBJ2-2; D not certain. With 4 bases removed from V and 5 bases from J, the gap between germline ends came to 8 bases. The CDR3 spans 13 residues. CDR1 and CDR2 from the germline V gene are KGHSH and LQKENI. This CDR3 is CASSLDGTGELFF. The CDR3 region has the DNA TGTGCCAGCTCACTGGACGGGACCGGGGAGCTGTTTTTT. Combining the CDR3 with reference TRBV18 and TRBJ2-2 gives the whole variable domain NAGVMQNPRHLVRRRGQEARLRCSPMKGHSHVYWYRQLPEEGLKFMVYLQKENIIDESGMPKERFSAEFPKEGPSILRIQQVVRGDSAAYFCASSLDGTGELFFGEGSRLTVL.

The rearrangement joins TRBV19 to TRBJ2-4; the match to TRBD1 covers 7 bases. The ends lost 3 bases at V and 0 bases at J; junction bases unmatched: 5. CDR1 LNHDA and CDR2 SQIVND come from the germline V gene (reference sequence). The CDR3 spans 16 residues. The CDR3 coding sequence is TGTGCCAGTAGTATCGAACAGGGGTTAGCCAAAAACATTCAGTACTTC. Translated, it gives CASSIEQGLAKNIQYF.

The chain uses TRBV19 and TRBJ2-1, with 8 nucleotides matching TRBD1. V shed 6 bases, J shed 3 bases, and the junction held 10 bases outside the gene matches. This CDR3 is 16 amino acids long. In germline, CDR1 is LNHDA, CDR2 SQIVND (reference sequence). The CDR3 nucleotides are TGTGCCAGTAGCCATTCGACAGGGGAGAGCTACAATGAGCAGTTCTTC. It specifies CASSHSTGESYNEQFF.

The chain couples TRBV25-1 to TRBJ2-3; 10 bases match TRBD1. J was trimmed by 6 bases and V by 6 bases; bases with no gene match: 6. Germline assignment: CDR1 MGHDK and CDR2 SYGVNS. This CDR3 contains 14 residues. In nucleotides, the CDR3 is TGTGCCAGCAGGGGGACAGGGGTCACCGATACGCAGTATTTT. Its translation is CASRGTGVTDTQYF.

A remark on this clone: This sample includes further DNA sequences coding for the same CDR3. The gene calls are TRBV11-2 and TRBJ2-5; D perhaps matches TRBD1 (6 bases). V was shortened by 0 bases and J by 13 bases, with 9 bases between the two germline ends. This CDR3 has 11 residues. Germline-derived CDR1 and CDR2 are SGHAT and FQNNGV. CDR3 loop: CASSLDGGPYF. The CDR3 DNA sequence: TGTGCCAGCAGCTTAGATGGGGGCCCGTACTTC.